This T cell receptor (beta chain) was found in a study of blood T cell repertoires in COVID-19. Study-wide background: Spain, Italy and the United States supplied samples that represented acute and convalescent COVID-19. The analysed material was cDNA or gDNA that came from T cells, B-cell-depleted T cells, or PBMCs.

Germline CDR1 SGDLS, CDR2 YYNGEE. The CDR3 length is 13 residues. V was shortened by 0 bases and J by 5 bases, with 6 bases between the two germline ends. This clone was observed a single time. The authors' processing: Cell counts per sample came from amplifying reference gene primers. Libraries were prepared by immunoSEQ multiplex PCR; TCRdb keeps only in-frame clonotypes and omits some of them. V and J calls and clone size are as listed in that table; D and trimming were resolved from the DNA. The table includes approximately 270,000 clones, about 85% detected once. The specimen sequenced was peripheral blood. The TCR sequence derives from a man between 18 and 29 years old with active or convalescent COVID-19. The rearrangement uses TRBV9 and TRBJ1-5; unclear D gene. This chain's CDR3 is CASSVGADQPQHF. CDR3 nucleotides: TGTGCCAGCAGCGTAGGAGCGGATCAGCCCCAGCATTTT.